This T cell receptor (beta chain) appears in the sequencing data of a study of blood T cells in healthy people across ages. Healthy Caucasian individuals from Russia aged about 6 to 90 served as donors. A second PCR of 7 to 11 cycles used a sample-barcoded 5' primer and a J-beta primer mix. TCRdb itself ran the 5' RACE reads through MiXCR, one entry per CDR3 protein. The sample contains 1.8 million or so distinct CDR3 sequences, roughly two fifths of which appear only once. This receptor was taken from a human donor in good health. The sequenced sample was blood.

The CDR3 nucleotides are TGTGCCAGCAGTGCAGGGACATTCTCCTACAATGAGCAGTTCTTC. This encodes CASSAGTFSYNEQFF. The chain carries TRBV6-1 and TRBJ2-1; weak D call: TRBD1 (6 bases). Per germline, CDR1 MNHNS and CDR2 SASEGT. This CDR3 is built from 15 residues. V was cut by 4 bases and J by 0 bases, with 10 bases left in between.